A selection of T cell receptor beta chains follows, all from one sample in a study of response to subunit inactivated influenza vaccine. TCRdb re-called the RT-PCR reads through MiXCR, storing one row per CDR3 protein. Found here are about 650,000 distinct CDR3 sequences, 15% to 18% of them singletons; the top ten hold roughly 10%. The source was PBMCs from blood, collected 11 to 12 days after vaccination. The source is a man in his fifties or sixties who received an inactivated influenza vaccine. CDR3s include the opening cysteine and the closing phenylalanine or tryptophan. A D gene is named only where the DNA matches it firmly. The size of a clone is reported for some rows only, either as once, few or many, or as a class for expanded clones.

clone size	V gene	J gene	D gene	CDR3 DNA	CDR3 protein
few	TRBV5-1	TRBJ2-1	.	TGCGCCAGCAGCTTGGGAGGGGCCCCTTTGTATGAGCAGTTCTTC	CASSLGGAPLYEQFF
many	TRBV9	TRBJ2-7	.	TGTGCCAGCAGCGTAGACGGGAACTCCTACTACGAGCAGTACTTC	CASSVDGNSYYEQYF
.	TRBV20-1	TRBJ2-1	.	TGCAGTGCTAGGGGGGGCGGGGGTAGCTCCTACAATGAGCAGTTCTTC	CSARGGGGSSYNEQFF
many	TRBV9	TRBJ1-1	TRBD1	TGTGCCAGCAGCCTCTCGGACAGGGGCACTGAAGCTTTCTTT	CASSLSDRGTEAFF
few	TRBV4-1	TRBJ2-1	TRBD2	TGCGCCAGCAGCCAAGGTTCTTGGTCACTAGCGGGCGCCTACAATGAGCAGTTCTTC	CASSQGSWSLAGAYNEQFF
.	TRBV11-3	TRBJ2-3	.	TGTGCCAGCAGCCTATCCGGGACTTCAACCACAGATACGCAGTATTTT	CASSLSGTSTTDTQYF
.	TRBV5-1	TRBJ2-7	.	TGCGCCAGCGGTTGGGCCCTACACCTAGGGGGTTACGAGCAGTACTTC	CASGWALHLGGYEQYF
few	TRBV10-2	TRBJ1-6	TRBD1	TGCGCCAGCAGGGGGACAGGGGATTATTCACCCCTCCACTTT	CASRGTGDYSPLHF
many	TRBV12-3/TRBV12-4	TRBJ2-5	TRBD2	TGTGCCAGCAGTTTGGGGACTAGCGGGTTAGAGACCCAGTACTTC	CASSLGTSGLETQYF
many	TRBV5-1	TRBJ2-7	.	TGCGCCAGCAGCTCACCGGGCCCAACCTACGAGCAGTACTTC	CASSSPGPTYEQYF
few	TRBV12-3/TRBV12-4	TRBJ2-2	.	TGTGCCAGCAGTAGGACCCATCCGGGGAACACCGGGGAGCTGTTTTTT	CASSRTHPGNTGELFF
few	TRBV5-1	TRBJ2-6	TRBD1	TGCGCCAGCAGCTTTCAAGGACAGGTGGGATCTGGGGCCAACGTCCTGACTTTC	CASSFQGQVGSGANVLTF
many	TRBV5-1	TRBJ2-1	.	TGCGCCAGCAGCTACTCAGGGGACTCCTACAATGAGCAGTTCTTC	CASSYSGDSYNEQFF
.	TRBV5-1	TRBJ2-3	.	TGCGCCAGCAGCTTGTTCAGGGTCGGAACAGATACGCAGTATTTT	CASSLFRVGTDTQYF
few	TRBV6-5	TRBJ1-3	.	TGTGCCAGCAGTACTACCCTGGGAAACACCATATATTTT	CASSTTLGNTIYF
many	TRBV28	TRBJ2-7	TRBD1	TGTGCCAGCAGTGCAACCTTAGGGATTAATCCGGGACAGGGTATCTACGAGCAGTACTTC	CASSATLGINPGQGIYEQYF
.	TRBV20-1	TRBJ2-1	.	TGCAGTGCTATACGCCTGGCAGATGGTTACAATGAGCAGTTCTTC	CSAIRLADGYNEQFF
.	TRBV6-2/TRBV6-3	TRBJ2-1	.	TGTGCCAGCAGGGTTGACAGGAGCTCCTACAATGAGCAGTTCTTC	CASRVDRSSYNEQFF
few	TRBV6-1	TRBJ2-7	TRBD1	TGTGCCAGCAGAGAGACAGGGTCCTACGAGCAGTACTTC	CASRETGSYEQYF
few	TRBV18	TRBJ2-6	TRBD1	TGTGCCAGCTCACCTCTCCCCGGGACAGGGATCTCTGGGGCCAACGTCCTGACTTTC	CASSPLPGTGISGANVLTF
few	TRBV11-1	TRBJ2-3	.	TGTGCCAGCAGCTTGGGGCCCGGGACTCCAAATACCCGTCCTAGCACAGATACGCAGTATTTT	CASSLGPGTPNTRPSTDTQYF
.	TRBV11-2	TRBJ2-3	.	TGTGCCAGCAGCGTCAATGCCCGCACAGATACGCAGTATTTT	CASSVNARTDTQYF
.	TRBV2	TRBJ2-7	.	TGTGCCAGCAGTGAATATAACTACGAGCAGTACTTC	CASSEYNYEQYF
many	TRBV7-2	TRBJ2-1	TRBD2	TGTGCCAGCAGCTTGGGACTAGTTAGCTACAATGAGCAGTTCTTC	CASSLGLVSYNEQFF
.	TRBV5-1	TRBJ2-2	TRBD1	TGCGCCAGCACACCAGGGACAGGCGACACCGGGGAGCTGTTTTTT	CASTPGTGDTGELFF
few	TRBV20-1	TRBJ2-2	TRBD2	TGCAGTGCTCAAGGACTAGCGGGATGGAACACCGGGGAGCTGTTTTTT	CSAQGLAGWNTGELFF
few	TRBV3-1	TRBJ2-1	.	TGTGCCAGCAGCCAAGATTCGGGTGGTGATGAGCAGTTCTTC	CASSQDSGGDEQFF
few	TRBV28	TRBJ2-7	.	TGTGCCAGCAGTCCCTATTGGGGCGAGCTTAGCTCCTACGAGCAGTACTTC	CASSPYWGELSSYEQYF
.	TRBV18	TRBJ2-2	.	TGTGCCAGCTCACCTGCGGTCCTTTCCGGGGAGCTGTTTTTT	CASSPAVLSGELFF
.	TRBV28	TRBJ2-3	TRBD2	TGTGCCAGCAATCCAAGCGGGAGGGCCGTAGATACGCAGTATTTT	CASNPSGRAVDTQYF
few	TRBV29-1	TRBJ1-4	.	TGCAGCGTCGCTTACGGGACAACTAATGAAAAACTGTTTTTT	CSVAYGTTNEKLFF
few	TRBV7-2	TRBJ1-1	.	TGTGCCAGCAGCCCATTTAATCTTGGGAACACTGAAGCTTTCTTT	CASSPFNLGNTEAFF
.	TRBV12-3/TRBV12-4	TRBJ2-1	TRBD1	TGTGCCAGCAGTGAGACAGGGGCGCGGGACAATGAGCAGTTCTTC	CASSETGARDNEQFF
many	TRBV24-1	TRBJ2-2	TRBD1	TGTGCCACCAGTGATTTGCCGGGACAGGGTTCGGACACCGGGGAGCTGTTTTTT	CATSDLPGQGSDTGELFF
.	TRBV20-1	TRBJ2-5	TRBD2	TGCAGTGCTAGAGGGCTAGCGGGGGGCGGAGAGACCCAGTACTTC	CSARGLAGGGETQYF
.	TRBV5-1	TRBJ2-1	.	TGCGCCAGCAGCTTGGAATGGGGCAGAAATGAGCAGTTCTTC	CASSLEWGRNEQFF
few	TRBV6-5	TRBJ2-5	.	TGTGCCAGCAGTTACTCTCGTACCACCAGGGAGACCCAGTACTTC	CASSYSRTTRETQYF
many	TRBV7-9	TRBJ2-7	.	TGCGCCAGCAGCTTGGGAGGAAACTACGAGCAGTACTTC	CASSLGGNYEQYF
.	TRBV2	TRBJ2-7	.	TGTGCCAGCAGAAAGACAGGTCATACCTACGAGCAGTACTTC	CASRKTGHTYEQYF
few	TRBV6-4	TRBJ2-3	.	TGTGCCAGCAGTGCCGGGCGGAAGGGCACAGATACGCAGTATTTT	CASSAGRKGTDTQYF
many	TRBV5-1	TRBJ1-1	TRBD1	TGCGCCAGCAGCTTACAGGGGCCTGGGAACACTGAAGCTTTCTTT	CASSLQGPGNTEAFF
.	TRBV12-5	TRBJ2-1	TRBD2	TGTGCTAGTGCCAATAGCGGGAGGCGGTACAATGAGCAGTTCTTC	CASANSGRRYNEQFF